This is a list of T cell receptor beta chains from one sample in a study of identical twins. TCRdb reprocessed the 5' RACE reads via MiXCR and lists one record per CDR3 protein. This table holds a few hundred thousand distinct CDR3 sequences, roughly 15% found once. The same data also contributed to another study, on yellow fever vaccine responses in identical twins.

Sequencing used CD4+ T cells sorted from blood. The source is a woman under 30 in good health. CDR3s include the opening cysteine and the closing phenylalanine or tryptophan. Each record gives: V gene, CDR3 length, clone size, D gene, J gene, CDR3 protein, CDR3 DNA. The D gene is left open where the match is weak. The listing skips clone size in some rows; elsewhere it reads once, few, many or a size class.

v_gene: TRBV6-5
len: 15
abundance: few
d_gene: .
j_gene: TRBJ1-5
CDR3aa: CASSYSQGSNQPQHF
CDR3nt: TGTGCCAGCAGTTACTCGCAGGGGAGCAATCAGCCCCAGCATTTT

v_gene: TRBV6-1
len: 12
abundance: .
d_gene: .
j_gene: TRBJ2-1
CDR3aa: CASSERGDEQFF
CDR3nt: TGTGCCAGCAGTGAGAGGGGCGATGAGCAGTTCTTC

v_gene: TRBV20-1
len: 11
abundance: .
d_gene: .
j_gene: TRBJ1-5
CDR3aa: CSAGIGQPQHF
CDR3nt: TGCAGTGCCGGGATCGGTCAGCCCCAGCATTTT

v_gene: TRBV12-3/TRBV12-4
len: 17
abundance: .
d_gene: .
j_gene: TRBJ2-7
CDR3aa: CASSLALRGGLNYEQYF
CDR3nt: TGTGCCAGCAGTTTAGCGCTAAGGGGGGGCCTAAACTACGAGCAGTACTTC

v_gene: TRBV7-9
len: 14
abundance: many
d_gene: .
j_gene: TRBJ1-6
CDR3aa: CASSHPNAGSPLHF
CDR3nt: TGTGCCAGCAGCCACCCCAACGCCGGATCACCCCTCCACTTT

v_gene: TRBV25-1
len: 17
abundance: .
d_gene: .
j_gene: TRBJ2-3
CDR3aa: CASSESPGGGRTDTQYF
CDR3nt: TGTGCCAGCAGTGAAAGTCCGGGGGGCGGTAGAACAGATACGCAGTATTTT

v_gene: TRBV3-1
len: 13
abundance: few
d_gene: .
j_gene: TRBJ2-4
CDR3aa: CASSHNNKNIQYF
CDR3nt: TGTGCCAGCAGCCATAACAACAAAAACATTCAGTACTTC

v_gene: TRBV29-1
len: 13
abundance: few
d_gene: TRBD1
j_gene: TRBJ2-1
CDR3aa: CSVRDRGVGEQFF
CDR3nt: TGCAGCGTTAGGGACAGGGGAGTCGGTGAGCAGTTCTTC

v_gene: TRBV15
len: 19
abundance: few
d_gene: .
j_gene: TRBJ2-1
CDR3aa: CATSRTQAGLRSSYNEQFF
CDR3nt: TGTGCCACCAGCCGCACCCAGGCCGGTCTCCGCAGTTCGTACAATGAGCAGTTCTTC

v_gene: TRBV18
len: 14
abundance: .
d_gene: .
j_gene: TRBJ2-7
CDR3aa: CASSPARGSYEQYF
CDR3nt: TGTGCCAGCTCACCAGCGAGGGGATCCTACGAGCAGTACTTC

v_gene: TRBV28
len: 16
abundance: many
d_gene: .
j_gene: TRBJ2-6
CDR3aa: CASSLWASSGANVLTF
CDR3nt: TGTGCCAGCAGTTTATGGGCGAGCTCTGGGGCCAACGTCCTGACTTTC

v_gene: TRBV10-3
len: 15
abundance: few
d_gene: TRBD2
j_gene: TRBJ2-3
CDR3aa: CAIRASGSEADTQYF
CDR3nt: TGTGCCATCAGAGCTAGCGGGAGCGAAGCAGATACGCAGTATTTT

v_gene: TRBV4-2
len: 18
abundance: few
d_gene: .
j_gene: TRBJ2-3
CDR3aa: CASSQELVGSLGTDTQYF
CDR3nt: TGTGCCAGCAGCCAAGAGTTAGTAGGGTCTTTGGGCACAGATACGCAGTATTTT

v_gene: TRBV28
len: 16
abundance: few
d_gene: .
j_gene: TRBJ1-1
CDR3aa: CASSLADSYMNTEAFF
CDR3nt: TGTGCCAGCAGTCTAGCGGACAGTTATATGAACACTGAAGCTTTCTTT

v_gene: TRBV4-1
len: 15
abundance: few
d_gene: .
j_gene: TRBJ1-5
CDR3aa: CASSQEGGGNQPQHF
CDR3nt: TGCGCCAGCAGCCAAGAGGGAGGGGGCAATCAGCCCCAGCATTTT

v_gene: TRBV2
len: 14
abundance: .
d_gene: .
j_gene: TRBJ2-1
CDR3aa: CASTAELILNEQFF
CDR3nt: TGTGCCAGCACAGCGGAGCTGATCCTCAATGAGCAGTTCTTC

v_gene: TRBV7-6
len: 16
abundance: many
d_gene: TRBD2
j_gene: TRBJ2-1
CDR3aa: CASSSGLAGGRNEQFF
CDR3nt: TGTGCCAGCAGCTCCGGACTAGCGGGAGGTCGGAATGAGCAGTTCTTC

v_gene: TRBV25-1
len: 17
abundance: few
d_gene: TRBD2
j_gene: TRBJ2-1
CDR3aa: CASSGRPGLAGRDEQFF
CDR3nt: TGTGCCAGCAGCGGTCGACCCGGACTAGCGGGTAGAGATGAGCAGTTCTTC

v_gene: TRBV12-3/TRBV12-4
len: 14
abundance: .
d_gene: TRBD1
j_gene: TRBJ1-5
CDR3aa: CASSFQGEWRPQHF
CDR3nt: TGTGCCAGCAGTTTCCAGGGGGAGTGGAGGCCCCAGCATTTT

v_gene: TRBV29-1
len: 11
abundance: few
d_gene: TRBD2
j_gene: TRBJ2-5
CDR3aa: CSVGLAETQYF
CDR3nt: TGCAGCGTTGGACTAGCTGAGACCCAGTACTTC

v_gene: TRBV6-5
len: 16
abundance: .
d_gene: TRBD2
j_gene: TRBJ2-3
CDR3aa: CASSRPGLSGTDTQYF
CDR3nt: TGTGCCAGCAGTCGCCCGGGACTATCTGGCACAGATACGCAGTATTTT

v_gene: TRBV5-6
len: 15
abundance: .
d_gene: TRBD1
j_gene: TRBJ2-1
CDR3aa: CASRPGQGLYNEQFF
CDR3nt: TGTGCCAGCAGACCCGGACAGGGCCTGTACAATGAGCAGTTCTTC

v_gene: TRBV12-3/TRBV12-4
len: 13
abundance: many
d_gene: .
j_gene: TRBJ2-1
CDR3aa: CASSLGQINEQFF
CDR3nt: TGTGCCAGCAGTTTGGGTCAAATCAATGAGCAGTTCTTC

v_gene: TRBV12-3/TRBV12-4
len: 13
abundance: few
d_gene: .
j_gene: TRBJ2-1
CDR3aa: CASRVTRDNEQFF
CDR3nt: TGTGCCAGCAGGGTGACTAGGGACAATGAGCAGTTCTTC

v_gene: TRBV29-1
len: 14
abundance: .
d_gene: TRBD1
j_gene: TRBJ2-3
CDR3aa: CSARQGVGTDTQYF
CDR3nt: TGCAGCGCGAGACAGGGGGTTGGTACAGATACGCAGTATTTT

v_gene: TRBV20-1
len: 15
abundance: .
d_gene: TRBD2
j_gene: TRBJ2-1
CDR3aa: CCARRSTSGIDEQFF
CDR3nt: TGCTGTGCTAGACGGTCGACTAGCGGGATTGATGAGCAGTTCTTC

v_gene: TRBV5-1
len: 14
abundance: few
d_gene: .
j_gene: TRBJ2-1
CDR3aa: CASSLAQFYNEQFF
CDR3nt: TGCGCCAGCAGCTTGGCACAGTTTTACAATGAGCAGTTCTTC

v_gene: TRBV5-1
len: 18
abundance: .
d_gene: TRBD2
j_gene: TRBJ2-3
CDR3aa: CASSSSKASGGRTDTQYF
CDR3nt: TGCGCCAGCAGCTCCTCCAAGGCTAGCGGGGGTCGCACAGATACGCAGTATTTT

v_gene: TRBV10-3
len: 15
abundance: .
d_gene: .
j_gene: TRBJ2-2
CDR3aa: CAISEDGTNTGELFF
CDR3nt: TGTGCCATCAGTGAGGACGGAACGAACACCGGGGAGCTGTTTTTT

v_gene: TRBV4-2
len: 15
abundance: few
d_gene: .
j_gene: TRBJ2-1
CDR3aa: CASSQESAGPNEQFF
CDR3nt: TGTGCCAGCAGCCAAGAATCTGCAGGGCCCAATGAGCAGTTCTTC

v_gene: TRBV12-3/TRBV12-4
len: 11
abundance: few
d_gene: .
j_gene: TRBJ2-7
CDR3aa: CASSFYSEQYF
CDR3nt: TGTGCCAGCAGTTTTTACTCTGAGCAGTACTTC

v_gene: TRBV28
len: 13
abundance: .
d_gene: .
j_gene: TRBJ1-5
CDR3aa: CASSSEGNQPQHF
CDR3nt: TGTGCCAGCAGTTCTGAGGGGAATCAGCCCCAGCATTTT

v_gene: TRBV24-1
len: 13
abundance: few
d_gene: .
j_gene: TRBJ2-3
CDR3aa: CATSVSGTDTQYF
CDR3nt: TGTGCCACCAGTGTGTCGGGGACAGATACGCAGTATTTT

v_gene: TRBV11-2
len: 15
abundance: .
d_gene: .
j_gene: TRBJ2-5
CDR3aa: CASSLDRARQETQYF
CDR3nt: TGTGCCAGCAGCTTAGACAGGGCCCGCCAAGAGACCCAGTACTTC

v_gene: TRBV27
len: 13
abundance: few
d_gene: .
j_gene: TRBJ2-7
CDR3aa: CASSSEFGLEQYF
CDR3nt: TGTGCCAGCAGTTCGGAGTTCGGGCTCGAGCAGTACTTC

v_gene: TRBV18
len: 14
abundance: .
d_gene: .
j_gene: TRBJ2-3
CDR3aa: CASSPPDGRDTQYF
CDR3nt: TGTGCCAGCTCACCACCCGACGGAAGAGATACGCAGTATTTT

v_gene: TRBV7-8
len: 16
abundance: .
d_gene: TRBD1
j_gene: TRBJ2-7
CDR3aa: CASSPTPGQGSYEQYF
CDR3nt: TGTGCCAGCAGCCCTACACCGGGACAGGGGTCCTACGAGCAGTACTTC

v_gene: TRBV19
len: 12
abundance: few
d_gene: .
j_gene: TRBJ1-1
CDR3aa: CASGHLGTEAFF
CDR3nt: TGTGCCAGTGGACACCTGGGGACTGAAGCTTTCTTT

v_gene: TRBV5-5
len: 16
abundance: few
d_gene: TRBD2
j_gene: TRBJ2-7
CDR3aa: CASSLDPSGGPYEQYF
CDR3nt: TGTGCCAGCAGCTTGGACCCTAGCGGGGGCCCCTACGAGCAGTACTTC

v_gene: TRBV7-9
len: 14
abundance: .
d_gene: .
j_gene: TRBJ2-1
CDR3aa: CASGRPLDYNEQFF
CDR3nt: TGTGCCAGCGGGAGGCCATTGGACTACAATGAGCAGTTCTTC

v_gene: TRBV2
len: 13
abundance: .
d_gene: .
j_gene: TRBJ2-3
CDR3aa: CASSEVWADTQYF
CDR3nt: TGTGCCAGCAGTGAAGTCTGGGCAGATACGCAGTATTTT

v_gene: TRBV28
len: 13
abundance: .
d_gene: .
j_gene: TRBJ1-2
CDR3aa: CASSSLVGGGYTF
CDR3nt: TGTGCCAGCAGTTCCCTGGTGGGTGGTGGCTACACCTTC

v_gene: TRBV9
len: 13
abundance: .
d_gene: .
j_gene: TRBJ2-7
CDR3aa: CASSVDEGSSQRF
CDR3nt: TGTGCCAGCAGCGTAGATGAGGGATCCTCACAGCGGTTC

v_gene: TRBV10-3
len: 12
abundance: many
d_gene: .
j_gene: TRBJ2-5
CDR3aa: CAISDLGETQYF
CDR3nt: TGTGCCATCAGTGACCTTGGAGAGACCCAGTACTTC

v_gene: TRBV29-1
len: 11
abundance: .
d_gene: .
j_gene: TRBJ2-1
CDR3aa: CSVAGAREQFF
CDR3nt: TGCAGCGTCGCAGGGGCAAGGGAGCAGTTCTTC

v_gene: TRBV21-1
len: 15
abundance: few
d_gene: .
j_gene: TRBJ1-5
CDR3aa: CASSKVGENNQPQHF
CDR3nt: TGTGCCAGCAGCAAAGTAGGCGAAAACAATCAGCCCCAGCATTTT

v_gene: TRBV29-1
len: 14
abundance: many
d_gene: TRBD2
j_gene: TRBJ2-1
CDR3aa: CSVEDLAGAGEQFF
CDR3nt: TGCAGCGTTGAAGATTTGGCGGGAGCAGGTGAGCAGTTCTTC

v_gene: TRBV5-6
len: 17
abundance: many
d_gene: TRBD2
j_gene: TRBJ2-1
CDR3aa: CASSLGTSGSSYNEQFF
CDR3nt: TGTGCCAGCAGCTTGGGGACTAGCGGGAGTTCCTACAATGAGCAGTTCTTC

v_gene: TRBV12-3/TRBV12-4
len: 15
abundance: few
d_gene: .
j_gene: TRBJ2-5
CDR3aa: CASSLGQTLEETQYF
CDR3nt: TGTGCCAGCAGTTTAGGACAGACACTGGAAGAGACCCAGTACTTC

v_gene: TRBV12-3/TRBV12-4
len: 13
abundance: many
d_gene: .
j_gene: TRBJ2-7
CDR3aa: CASSLVEGYEQYF
CDR3nt: TGTGCCAGCAGTTTAGTCGAGGGATACGAGCAGTACTTC

v_gene: TRBV14
len: 16
abundance: many
d_gene: TRBD1
j_gene: TRBJ2-1
CDR3aa: CASSRRTGGEIDEQFF
CDR3nt: TGTGCCAGCAGCCGCAGGACAGGGGGCGAAATTGATGAGCAGTTCTTC